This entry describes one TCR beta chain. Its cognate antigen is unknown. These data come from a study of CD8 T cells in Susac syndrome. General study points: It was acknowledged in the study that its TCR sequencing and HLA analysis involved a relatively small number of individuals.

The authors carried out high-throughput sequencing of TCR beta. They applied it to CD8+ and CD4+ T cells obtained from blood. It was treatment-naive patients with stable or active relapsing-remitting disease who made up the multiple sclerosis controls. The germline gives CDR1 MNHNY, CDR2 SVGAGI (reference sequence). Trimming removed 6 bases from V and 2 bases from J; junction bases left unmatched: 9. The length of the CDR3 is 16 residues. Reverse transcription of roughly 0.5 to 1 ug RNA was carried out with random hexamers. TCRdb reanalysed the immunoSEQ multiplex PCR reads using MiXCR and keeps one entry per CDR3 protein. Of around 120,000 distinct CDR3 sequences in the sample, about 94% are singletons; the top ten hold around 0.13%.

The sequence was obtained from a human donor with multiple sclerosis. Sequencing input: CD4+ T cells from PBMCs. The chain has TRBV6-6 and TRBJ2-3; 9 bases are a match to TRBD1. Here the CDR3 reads CASSTTGGAPTDTQYF. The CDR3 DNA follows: TGTGCCAGCAGCACCACAGGGGGCGCACCCACAGATACGCAGTATTTT.